This paragraph covers one TCR beta chain sequence. Its target is unknown. The source of the sample is a study of cytomegalovirus exposure and HLA in healthy donors. Study-wide context: Roughly 77 million unique TCRs from HLA-typed donors made up an early data release. The study's findings and limits: Reportedly, a later analysis found an Asian-associated ancestry cluster had fewer N-insertions than the roughly 700-donor mean. CMV serostatus stood as the only immune exposure information on hand.

The CDR3 is made up of 15 amino acids. 60 Vbeta and 13 Jbeta primers were used in PCR. The method was immunoSEQ multiplex PCR; TCRdb's version includes in-frame clones alone and lacks a portion of them. The top ten clones hold approximately 3.5% of a sample with around 100,000 clones, about 71% of them seen once. Sequenced sample: PBMCs. J is TRBJ2-3 and V is TRBV12-2; the table calls TRBD1, which could not be checked here. TRBV12-2 is labeled a pseudogene. This TCR came from a woman in her forties or fifties in good health and CMV-seronegative. CDR3 nucleotides: TGTGCAAGTCGCTTGGGGGACAGCCGGGGGAATACGCAGTATTTT. This encodes CASRLGDSRGNTQYF.